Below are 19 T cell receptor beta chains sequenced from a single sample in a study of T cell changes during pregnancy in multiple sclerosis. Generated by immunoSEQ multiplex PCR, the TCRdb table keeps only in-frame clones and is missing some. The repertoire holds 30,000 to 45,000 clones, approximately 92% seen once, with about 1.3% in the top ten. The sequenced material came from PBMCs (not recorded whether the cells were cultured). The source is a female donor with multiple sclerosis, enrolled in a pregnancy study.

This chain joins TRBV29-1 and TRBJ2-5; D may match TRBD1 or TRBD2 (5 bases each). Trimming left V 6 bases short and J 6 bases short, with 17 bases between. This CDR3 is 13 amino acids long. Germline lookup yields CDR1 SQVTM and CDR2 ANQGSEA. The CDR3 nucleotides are TGCAGCGTGGGGCCCTCAGGGAGTAAGACCCAGTACTTC. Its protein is CSVGPSGSKTQYF. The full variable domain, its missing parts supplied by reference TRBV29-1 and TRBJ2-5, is SAVISQKPSRDICQRGTSLTIQCQVDSQVTMMFWYRQQPGQSLTLIATANQGSEATYESGFVIDKFPISRPNLTFSTLTVSNMSPEDSSIYLCSVGPSGSKTQYFGPGTRLLVL.

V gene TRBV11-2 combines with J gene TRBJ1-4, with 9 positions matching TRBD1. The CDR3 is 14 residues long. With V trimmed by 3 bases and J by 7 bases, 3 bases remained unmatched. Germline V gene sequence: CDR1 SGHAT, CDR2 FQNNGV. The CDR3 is CASSLTGGFEKLFF. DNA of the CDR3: TGTGCCAGCAGCTTGACAGGGGGGTTTGAAAAACTGTTTTTT.

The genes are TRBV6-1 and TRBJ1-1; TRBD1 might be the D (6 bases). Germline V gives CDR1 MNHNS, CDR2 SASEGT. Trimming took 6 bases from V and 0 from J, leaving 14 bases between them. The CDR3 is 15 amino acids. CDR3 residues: CASRTGTSMNTEAFF. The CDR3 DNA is TGTGCCAGCAGAACAGGGACTTCCATGAACACTGAAGCTTTCTTT.

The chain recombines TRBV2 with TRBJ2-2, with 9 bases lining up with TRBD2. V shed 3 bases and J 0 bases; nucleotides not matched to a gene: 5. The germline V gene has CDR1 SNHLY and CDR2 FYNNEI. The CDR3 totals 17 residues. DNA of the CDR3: TGTGCCAGCAGTGAGGACGGACTAGCGACGAACACCGGGGAGCTGTTTTTT. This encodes CASSEDGLATNTGELFF. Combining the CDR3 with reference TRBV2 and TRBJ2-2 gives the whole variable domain EPEVTQTPSHQVTQMGQEVILRCVPISNHLYFYWYRQILGQKVEFLVSFYNNEISEKSEIFDDQFSVERPDGSNFTLKIRSTKLEDSAMYFCASSEDGLATNTGELFFGEGSRLTVL.

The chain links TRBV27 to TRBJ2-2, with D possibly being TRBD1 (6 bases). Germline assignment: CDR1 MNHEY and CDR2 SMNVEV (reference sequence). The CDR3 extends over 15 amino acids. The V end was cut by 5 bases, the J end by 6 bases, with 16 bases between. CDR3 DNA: TGTGCCAGCAGTCCGTCGCGACAGGTCCCCGGGGAGCTGTTTTTT. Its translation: CASSPSRQVPGELFF.

The CDR3 nucleotides read TGCAGGGGGGACAGGGTGGGTGGCTACACCTTC. The encoded protein is CRGDRVGGYTF. The chain combines TRBV20-1 with TRBJ1-2; 9 bases agree with TRBD1. CDR1 and CDR2 (germline): DFQATT, SNEGSKA (reference sequence). The CDR3 extends over 11 amino acids.

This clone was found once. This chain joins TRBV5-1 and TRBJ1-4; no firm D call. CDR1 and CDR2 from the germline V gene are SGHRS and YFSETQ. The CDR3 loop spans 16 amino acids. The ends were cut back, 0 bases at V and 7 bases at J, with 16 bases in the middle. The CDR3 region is CASSLGASQRGEKLFF. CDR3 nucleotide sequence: TGCGCCAGCAGCTTGGGTGCTTCCCAACGAGGTGAAAAACTGTTTTTT.

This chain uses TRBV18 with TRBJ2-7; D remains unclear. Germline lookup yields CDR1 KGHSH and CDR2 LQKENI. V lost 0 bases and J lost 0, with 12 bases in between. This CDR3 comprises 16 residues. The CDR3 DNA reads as TGTGCCAGCTCACCACCGAACCTGACGGGCTCCTACGAGCAGTACTTC. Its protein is CASSPPNLTGSYEQYF.

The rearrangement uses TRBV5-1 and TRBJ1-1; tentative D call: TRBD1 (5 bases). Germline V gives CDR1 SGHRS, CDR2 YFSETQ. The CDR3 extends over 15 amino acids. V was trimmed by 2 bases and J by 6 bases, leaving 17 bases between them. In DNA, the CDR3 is TGCGCCAGCAGCTTTTCGAGGGGAGGTATCCCTGAAGCTTTCTTT. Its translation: CASSFSRGGIPEAFF.

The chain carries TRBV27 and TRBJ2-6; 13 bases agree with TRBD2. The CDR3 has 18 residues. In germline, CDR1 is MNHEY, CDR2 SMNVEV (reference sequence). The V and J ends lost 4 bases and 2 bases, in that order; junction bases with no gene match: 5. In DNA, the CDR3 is TGTGCCAGCAGTTCCGGGACTAGCGGGATAGCTGGGGCCAACGTCCTGACTTTC. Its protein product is CASSSGTSGIAGANVLTF.

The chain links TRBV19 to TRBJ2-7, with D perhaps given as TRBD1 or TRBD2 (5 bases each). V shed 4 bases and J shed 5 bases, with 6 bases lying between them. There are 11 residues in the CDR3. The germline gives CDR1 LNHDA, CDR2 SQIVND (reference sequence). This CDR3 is CASSTGHEQYF. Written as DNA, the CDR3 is TGTGCCAGTAGTACGGGGCACGAGCAGTACTTC.

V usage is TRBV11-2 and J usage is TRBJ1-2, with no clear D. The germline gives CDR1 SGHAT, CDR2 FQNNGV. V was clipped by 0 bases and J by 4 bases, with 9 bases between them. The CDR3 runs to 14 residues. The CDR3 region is CASSLDGEFYGYTF. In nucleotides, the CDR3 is TGTGCCAGCAGCTTAGATGGAGAGTTCTATGGCTACACCTTC.

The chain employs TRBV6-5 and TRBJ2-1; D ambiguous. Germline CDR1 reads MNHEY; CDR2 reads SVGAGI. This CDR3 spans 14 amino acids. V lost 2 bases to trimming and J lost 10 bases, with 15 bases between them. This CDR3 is CASSYRNSGGEQFF. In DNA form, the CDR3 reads TGTGCCAGCAGTTACCGCAACTCAGGCGGCGAGCAGTTCTTC.

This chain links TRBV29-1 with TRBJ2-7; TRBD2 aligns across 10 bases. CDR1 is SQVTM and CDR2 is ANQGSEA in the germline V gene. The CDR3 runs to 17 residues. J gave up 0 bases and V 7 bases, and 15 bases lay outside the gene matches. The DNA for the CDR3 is TGCAGCGCTCAAATCAGGACTAGCGGCTGGTACTCCTACGAGCAGTACTTC. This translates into CSAQIRTSGWYSYEQYF.

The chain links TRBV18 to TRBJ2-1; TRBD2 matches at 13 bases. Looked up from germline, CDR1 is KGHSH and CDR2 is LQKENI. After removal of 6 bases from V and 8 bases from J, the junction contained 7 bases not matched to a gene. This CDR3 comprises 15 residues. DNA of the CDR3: TGTGCCAGCTCTCCCGGACTAGCGGGAGTCGATGAGCAGTTCTTC. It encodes CASSPGLAGVDEQFF.

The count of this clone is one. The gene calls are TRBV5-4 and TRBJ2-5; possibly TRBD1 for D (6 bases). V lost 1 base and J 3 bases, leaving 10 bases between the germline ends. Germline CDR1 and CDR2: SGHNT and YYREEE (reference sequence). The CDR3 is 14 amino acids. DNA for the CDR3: TGTGCCAGCAGCTTGCAACAGGGTGAAGAGACCCAGTACTTC. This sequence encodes CASSLQQGEETQYF.

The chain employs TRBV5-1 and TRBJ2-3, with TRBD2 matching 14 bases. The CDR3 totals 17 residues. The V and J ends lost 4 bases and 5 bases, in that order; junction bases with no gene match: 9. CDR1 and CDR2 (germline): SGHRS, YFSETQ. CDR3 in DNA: TGCGCCAGCAGCGCTCGCGGACTAGCGGGAGGTCAAGATACGCAGTATTTT. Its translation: CASSARGLAGGQDTQYF. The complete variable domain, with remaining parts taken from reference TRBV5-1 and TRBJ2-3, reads KAGVTQTPRYLIKTRGQQVTLSCSPISGHRSVSWYQQTPGQGLQFLFEYFSETQRNKGNFPGRFSGRQFSNSRSEMNVSTLELGDSALYLCASSARGLAGGQDTQYFGPGTRLTVL.

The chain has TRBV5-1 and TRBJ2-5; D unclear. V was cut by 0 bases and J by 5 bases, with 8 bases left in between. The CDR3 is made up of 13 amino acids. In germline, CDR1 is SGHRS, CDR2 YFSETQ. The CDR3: CASSLGVWETQYF. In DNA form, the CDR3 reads TGCGCCAGCAGCTTGGGGGTGTGGGAGACCCAGTACTTC.

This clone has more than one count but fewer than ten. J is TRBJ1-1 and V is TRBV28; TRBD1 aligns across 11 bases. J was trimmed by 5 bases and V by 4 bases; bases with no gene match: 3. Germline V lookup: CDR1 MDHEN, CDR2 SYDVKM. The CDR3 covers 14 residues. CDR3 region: CASSSGQGGTEAFF. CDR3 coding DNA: TGTGCCAGCAGTTCGGGACAGGGGGGGACTGAAGCTTTCTTT.